The present entry profiles one TCR beta chain with its context. The antigen is unknown. TCRdb keeps only in-frame clones here, not all; method: immunoSEQ multiplex PCR. Of fewer than 90,000 clones listed, under 85% are singletons. The source of the sample is a study of radiotherapy plus CTLA-4 blockade in lung cancer. The CDR3 totals 16 residues. The V end lost 6 bases, the J end lost 8 bases, and 22 bases lay between the germline ends. Germline V gene data show CDR1 as LNHDA and CDR2 as SQIVND (reference sequence). General observations from the study: Together with interferon-beta, which increased in serum after radiation, early dynamic changes in blood T cell clones were reportedly the best predictors of response. TCR clones originating in tumors grew in number in blood after radiotherapy plus ipilimumab.

The sequencing here drew on peripheral blood, taken from a patient treated with radiotherapy plus ipilimumab. The chain employs TRBV19 and TRBJ2-2; TRBD1 or TRBD2 may be the D gene (5 bases each). This TCR derives from a human donor with non-small cell lung cancer who had stable disease on radiotherapy plus ipilimumab. The CDR3 sequence: CASRILPGTETGELFF. In nucleotides, the CDR3 is TGTGCCAGTAGAATTCTGCCCGGGACCGAGACAGGGGAGCTGTTTTTT.